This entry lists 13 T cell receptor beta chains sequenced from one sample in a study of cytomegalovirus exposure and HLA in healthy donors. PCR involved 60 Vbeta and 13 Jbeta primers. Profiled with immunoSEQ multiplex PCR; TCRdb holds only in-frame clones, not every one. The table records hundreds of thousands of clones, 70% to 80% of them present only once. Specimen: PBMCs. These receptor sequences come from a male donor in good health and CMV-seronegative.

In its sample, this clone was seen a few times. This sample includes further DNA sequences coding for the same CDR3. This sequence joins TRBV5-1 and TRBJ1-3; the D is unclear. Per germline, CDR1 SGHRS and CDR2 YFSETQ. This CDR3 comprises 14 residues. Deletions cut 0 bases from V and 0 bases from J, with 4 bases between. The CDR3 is CASSLGSSGNTIYF. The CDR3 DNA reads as TGCGCCAGCAGCTTGGGGAGCTCTGGAAACACCATATATTTT.

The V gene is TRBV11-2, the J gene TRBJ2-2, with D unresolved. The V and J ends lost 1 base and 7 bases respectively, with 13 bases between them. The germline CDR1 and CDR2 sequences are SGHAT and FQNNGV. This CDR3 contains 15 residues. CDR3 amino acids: CASSLGPRLSGELFF. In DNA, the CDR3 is TGTGCCAGCAGCTTAGGGCCCAGACTGAGCGGGGAGCTGTTTTTT.

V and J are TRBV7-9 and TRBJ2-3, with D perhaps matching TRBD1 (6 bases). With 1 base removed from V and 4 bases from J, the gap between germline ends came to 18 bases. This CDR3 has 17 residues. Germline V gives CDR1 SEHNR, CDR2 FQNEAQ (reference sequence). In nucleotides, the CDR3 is TGTGCCAGCAGCTTAGGGGGGCTGGGCAGGGGTGCAGATACGCAGTATTTT. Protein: CASSLGGLGRGADTQYF.

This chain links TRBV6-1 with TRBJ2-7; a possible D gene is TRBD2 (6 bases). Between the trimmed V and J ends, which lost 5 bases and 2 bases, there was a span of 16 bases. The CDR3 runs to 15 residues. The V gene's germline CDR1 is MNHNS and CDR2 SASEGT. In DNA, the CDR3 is TGTGCCAGCAGTCCTCACGGGGGATTCACCTACGAGCAGTACTTC. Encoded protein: CASSPHGGFTYEQYF.

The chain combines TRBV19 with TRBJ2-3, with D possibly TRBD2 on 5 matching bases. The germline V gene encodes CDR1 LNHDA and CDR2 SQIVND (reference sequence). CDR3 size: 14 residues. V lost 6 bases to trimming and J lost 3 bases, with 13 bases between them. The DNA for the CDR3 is TGTGCCAGTAGGCCGGGCCGAGGGACAGATACGCAGTATTTT. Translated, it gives CASRPGRGTDTQYF.

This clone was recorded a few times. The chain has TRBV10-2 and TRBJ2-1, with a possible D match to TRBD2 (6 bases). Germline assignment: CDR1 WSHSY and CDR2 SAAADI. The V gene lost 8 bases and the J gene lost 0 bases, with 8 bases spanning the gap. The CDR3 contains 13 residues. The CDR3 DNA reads TGCGCCAGCGTGGGGGGCTCCTACAATGAGCAGTTCTTC. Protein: CASVGGSYNEQFF.

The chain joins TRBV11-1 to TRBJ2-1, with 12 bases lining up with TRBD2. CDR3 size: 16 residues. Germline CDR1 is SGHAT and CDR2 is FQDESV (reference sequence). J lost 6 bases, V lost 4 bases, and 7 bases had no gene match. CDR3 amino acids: CASSSWTSGISNEQFF. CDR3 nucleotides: TGTGCCAGCAGCTCTTGGACTAGCGGGATCAGCAATGAGCAGTTCTTC. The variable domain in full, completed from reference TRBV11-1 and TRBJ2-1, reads EAEVAQSPRYKITEKSQAVAFWCDPISGHATLYWYRQILGQGPELLVQFQDESVVDDSQLPKDRFSAERLKGVDSTLKIQPAELGDSAMYLCASSSWTSGISNEQFFGPGTRLTVL.

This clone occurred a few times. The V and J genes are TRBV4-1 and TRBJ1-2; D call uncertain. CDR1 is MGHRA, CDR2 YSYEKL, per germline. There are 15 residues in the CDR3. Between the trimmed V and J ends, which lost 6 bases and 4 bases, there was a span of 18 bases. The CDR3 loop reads CASREIWGGFYGYTF. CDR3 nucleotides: TGCGCCAGCAGGGAAATCTGGGGAGGGTTCTATGGCTACACCTTC.

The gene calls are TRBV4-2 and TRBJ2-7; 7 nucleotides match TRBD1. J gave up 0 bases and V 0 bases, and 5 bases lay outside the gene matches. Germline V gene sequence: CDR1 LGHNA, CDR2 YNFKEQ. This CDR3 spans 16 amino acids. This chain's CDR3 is CASSQETGMSSYEQYF. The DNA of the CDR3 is TGTGCCAGCAGCCAAGAGACAGGGATGAGCTCCTACGAGCAGTACTTC.

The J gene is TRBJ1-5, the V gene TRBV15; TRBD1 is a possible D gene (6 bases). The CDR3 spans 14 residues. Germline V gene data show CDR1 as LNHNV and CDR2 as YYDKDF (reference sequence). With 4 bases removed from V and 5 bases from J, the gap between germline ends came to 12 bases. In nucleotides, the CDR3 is TGTGCCACCAGCACCCGACAGGCCGATCAGCCCCAGCATTTT. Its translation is CATSTRQADQPQHF.

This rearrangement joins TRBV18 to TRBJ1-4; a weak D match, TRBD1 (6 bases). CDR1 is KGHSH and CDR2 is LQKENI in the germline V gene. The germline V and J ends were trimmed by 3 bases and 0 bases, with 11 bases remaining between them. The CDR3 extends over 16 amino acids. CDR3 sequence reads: CASSPETGTTNEKLFF. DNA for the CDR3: TGTGCCAGCTCACCCGAAACAGGGACAACTAATGAAAAACTGTTTTTT.

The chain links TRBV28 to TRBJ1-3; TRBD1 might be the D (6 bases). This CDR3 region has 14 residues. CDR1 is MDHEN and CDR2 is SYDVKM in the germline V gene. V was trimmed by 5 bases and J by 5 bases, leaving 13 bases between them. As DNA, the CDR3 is TGTGCCAGCAGTGCTCACGGACAGAGAAACACCATATATTTT. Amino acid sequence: CASSAHGQRNTIYF.

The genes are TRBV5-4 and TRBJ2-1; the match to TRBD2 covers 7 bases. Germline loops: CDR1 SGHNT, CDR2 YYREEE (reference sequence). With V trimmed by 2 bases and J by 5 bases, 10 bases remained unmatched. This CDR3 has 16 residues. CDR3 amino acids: CASSFRSGAFNNEQFF. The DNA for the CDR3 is TGTGCCAGCAGCTTTAGAAGCGGGGCTTTTAACAATGAGCAGTTCTTC.